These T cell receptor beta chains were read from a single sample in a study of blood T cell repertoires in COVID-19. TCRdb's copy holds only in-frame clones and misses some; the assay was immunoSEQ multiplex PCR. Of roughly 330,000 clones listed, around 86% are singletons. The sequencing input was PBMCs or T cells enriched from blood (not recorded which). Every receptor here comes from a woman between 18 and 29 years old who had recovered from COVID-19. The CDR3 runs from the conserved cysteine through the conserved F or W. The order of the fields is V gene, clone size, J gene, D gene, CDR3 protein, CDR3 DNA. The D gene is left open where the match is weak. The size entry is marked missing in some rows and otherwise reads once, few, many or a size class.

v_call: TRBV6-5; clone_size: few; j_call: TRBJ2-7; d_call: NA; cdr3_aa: CASSYSAYSYEQYF; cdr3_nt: TGTGCCAGCAGTTACTCGGCATACTCCTACGAGCAGTACTTC
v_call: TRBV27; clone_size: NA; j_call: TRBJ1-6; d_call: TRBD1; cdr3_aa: CASSFIGTVDSPLHF; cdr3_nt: TGTGCCAGCAGTTTTATAGGGACAGTTGATTCACCCCTCCACTTT
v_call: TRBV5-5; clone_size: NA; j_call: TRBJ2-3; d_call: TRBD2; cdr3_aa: CASSTTSGKGDTQYF; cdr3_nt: TGTGCCAGCAGTACGACTAGCGGGAAGGGGGATACGCAGTATTTT
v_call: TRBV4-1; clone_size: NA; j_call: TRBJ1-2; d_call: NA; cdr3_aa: CASSRQEIRDGYTF; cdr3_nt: TGCGCCAGCAGCCGCCAAGAGATCCGGGATGGCTACACCTTC
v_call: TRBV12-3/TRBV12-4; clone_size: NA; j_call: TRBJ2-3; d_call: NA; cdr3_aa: CASSLSGPGAQYF; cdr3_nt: TGTGCCAGCAGTTTATCGGGGCCGGGGGCGCAGTATTTT
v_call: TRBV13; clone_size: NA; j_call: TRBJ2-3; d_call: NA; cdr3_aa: CASSHWTPFIGNTQYF; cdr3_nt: TGTGCCAGCAGCCATTGGACTCCCTTCATAGGAAATACGCAGTATTTT
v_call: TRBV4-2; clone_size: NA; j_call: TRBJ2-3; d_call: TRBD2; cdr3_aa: CASSQVGGATDTQYF; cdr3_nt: TGTGCCAGCAGCCAAGTCGGGGGGGCTACAGATACGCAGTATTTT
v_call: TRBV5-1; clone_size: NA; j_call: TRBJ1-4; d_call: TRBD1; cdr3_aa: CASSPAGGGNEKLFF; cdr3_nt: TGCGCCAGCAGCCCTGCAGGGGGCGGGAATGAAAAACTGTTTTTT
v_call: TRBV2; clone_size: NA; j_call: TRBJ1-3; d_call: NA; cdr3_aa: CASSVRSTGTRIPSSGNTIYF; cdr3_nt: TGTGCCAGCAGTGTTAGGTCAACCGGGACTAGAATCCCCAGCTCTGGAAACACCATATATTTT
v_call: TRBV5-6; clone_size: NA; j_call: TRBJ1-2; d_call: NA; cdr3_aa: CASSLGAHREGYTF; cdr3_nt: TGTGCCAGCAGCTTGGGAGCCCACAGGGAAGGCTACACCTTC
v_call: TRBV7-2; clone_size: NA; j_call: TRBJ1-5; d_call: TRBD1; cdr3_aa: CASSPLRQGNQPQHF; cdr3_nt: TGTGCCAGCAGCCCACTCAGACAGGGAAATCAGCCCCAGCATTTT
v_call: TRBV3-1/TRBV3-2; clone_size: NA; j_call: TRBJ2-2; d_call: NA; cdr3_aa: CASSWRAGTTGELFF; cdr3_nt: TGTGCCAGCAGCTGGAGGGCAGGAACCACCGGGGAGCTGTTTTTT
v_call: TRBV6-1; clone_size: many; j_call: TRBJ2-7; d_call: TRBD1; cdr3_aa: CASSEGDSSYEQYF; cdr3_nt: TGTGCCAGCAGTGAAGGGGACAGCTCCTACGAGCAGTACTTC
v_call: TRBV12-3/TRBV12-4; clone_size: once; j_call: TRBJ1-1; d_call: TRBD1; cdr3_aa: CASTGDGTEAFF; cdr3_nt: TGTGCTAGCACAGGGGATGGGACTGAAGCTTTCTTT
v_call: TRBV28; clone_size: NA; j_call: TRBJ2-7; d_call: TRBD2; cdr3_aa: CASSSPGLAGAYEQYF; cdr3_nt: TGTGCCAGCAGTTCCCCGGGACTAGCGGGAGCCTACGAGCAGTACTTC
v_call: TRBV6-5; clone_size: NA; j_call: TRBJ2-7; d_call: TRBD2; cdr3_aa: CASTFGLAKYEQYF; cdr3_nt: TGTGCCAGTACCTTTGGACTAGCGAAGTACGAGCAGTACTTC
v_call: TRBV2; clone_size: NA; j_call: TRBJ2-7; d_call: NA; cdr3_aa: CASSDHYEQYF; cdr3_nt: TGTGCCAGCAGTGACCACTACGAGCAGTACTTC
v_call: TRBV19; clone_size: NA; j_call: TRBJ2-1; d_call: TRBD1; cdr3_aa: CASSIIGTGVNEQFF; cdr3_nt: TGTGCCAGTAGTATAATTGGGACAGGAGTGAATGAGCAGTTCTTC
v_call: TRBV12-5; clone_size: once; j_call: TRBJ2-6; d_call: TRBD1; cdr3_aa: CASAMTGPYRSSGANVLTF; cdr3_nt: TGTGCTAGTGCCATGACAGGGCCATACAGAAGCTCTGGGGCCAACGTCCTGACTTTC
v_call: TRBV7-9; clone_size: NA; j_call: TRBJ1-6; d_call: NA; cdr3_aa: CASSSYRADSPLHF; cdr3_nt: TGTGCCAGCAGCTCTTACAGGGCCGATTCACCCCTCCACTTT
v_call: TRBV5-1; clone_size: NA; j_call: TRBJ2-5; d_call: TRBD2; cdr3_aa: CASSSTLAVLQETQYF; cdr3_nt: TGCGCCAGCAGCTCAACTCTAGCGGTTCTACAAGAGACCCAGTACTTC
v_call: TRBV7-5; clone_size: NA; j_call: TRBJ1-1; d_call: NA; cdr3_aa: CARSLRDTNFWNTEAFF; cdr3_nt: TGTGCCAGAAGCTTACGGGACACAAACTTTTGGAACACTGAAGCTTTCTTT
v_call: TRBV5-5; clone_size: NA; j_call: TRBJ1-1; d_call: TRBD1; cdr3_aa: CASSSGTGRTEAFF; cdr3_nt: TGTGCCAGCAGCTCCGGGACAGGGAGGACTGAAGCTTTCTTT
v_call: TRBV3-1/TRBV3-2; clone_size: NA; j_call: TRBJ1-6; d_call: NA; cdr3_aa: CASGVGESPLHF; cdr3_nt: TGTGCCAGCGGGGTTGGGGAGTCACCCCTCCACTTT
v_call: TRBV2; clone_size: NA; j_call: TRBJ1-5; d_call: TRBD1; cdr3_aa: CASTLDRGGNQPQHF; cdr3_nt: TGTGCCAGCACCTTAGACAGGGGAGGAAATCAGCCCCAGCATTTT
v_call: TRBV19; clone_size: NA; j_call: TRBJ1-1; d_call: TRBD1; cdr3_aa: CASSITGQGAAEAFF; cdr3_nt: TGTGCCAGTAGTATAACGGGACAGGGGGCTGCTGAAGCTTTCTTT
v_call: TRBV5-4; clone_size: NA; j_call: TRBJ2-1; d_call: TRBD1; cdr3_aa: CASSWEPGQGYNEQFF; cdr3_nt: TGTGCCAGCAGCTGGGAACCGGGACAGGGCTACAATGAGCAGTTCTTC
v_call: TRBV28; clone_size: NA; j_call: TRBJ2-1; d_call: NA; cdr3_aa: CASAYPHGEQFF; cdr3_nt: TGTGCCAGCGCCTACCCCCACGGTGAGCAGTTCTTC
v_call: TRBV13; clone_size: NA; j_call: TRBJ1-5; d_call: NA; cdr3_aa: CASSLGGAGDQPQHF; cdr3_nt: TGTGCCAGCAGCTTAGGAGGTGCAGGCGATCAGCCCCAGCATTTT